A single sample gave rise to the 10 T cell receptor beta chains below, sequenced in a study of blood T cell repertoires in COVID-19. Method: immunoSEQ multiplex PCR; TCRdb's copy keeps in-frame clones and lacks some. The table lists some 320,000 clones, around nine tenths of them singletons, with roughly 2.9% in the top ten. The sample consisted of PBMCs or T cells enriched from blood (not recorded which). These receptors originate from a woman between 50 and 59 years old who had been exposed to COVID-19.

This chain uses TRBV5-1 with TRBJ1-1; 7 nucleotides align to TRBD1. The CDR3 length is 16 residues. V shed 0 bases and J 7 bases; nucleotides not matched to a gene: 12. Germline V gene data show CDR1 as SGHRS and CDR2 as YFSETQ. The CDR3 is CASSLVGTAEINEAFF. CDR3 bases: TGCGCCAGCAGCTTGGTAGGGACAGCTGAAATAAATGAAGCTTTCTTT.

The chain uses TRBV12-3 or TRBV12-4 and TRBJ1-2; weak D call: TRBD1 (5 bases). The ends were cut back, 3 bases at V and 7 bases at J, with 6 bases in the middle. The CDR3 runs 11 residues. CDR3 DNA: TGTGCCAGCAGTTTTACAGGTGGCTACACCTTC. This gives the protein CASSFTGGYTF.

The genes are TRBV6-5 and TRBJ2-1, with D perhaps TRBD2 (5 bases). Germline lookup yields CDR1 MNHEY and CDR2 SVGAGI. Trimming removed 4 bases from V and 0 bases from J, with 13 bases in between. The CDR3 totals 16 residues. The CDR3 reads CASSSDLGSSYNEQFF. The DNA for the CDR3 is TGTGCCAGCAGTTCCGATCTAGGGAGCTCCTACAATGAGCAGTTCTTC.

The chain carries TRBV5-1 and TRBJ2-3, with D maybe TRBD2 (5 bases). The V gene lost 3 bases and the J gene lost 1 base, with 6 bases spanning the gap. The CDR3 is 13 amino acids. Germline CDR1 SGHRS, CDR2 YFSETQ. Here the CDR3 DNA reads TGCGCCAGCAGCTGGCGGGGCACAGATACGCAGTATTTT. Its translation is CASSWRGTDTQYF.

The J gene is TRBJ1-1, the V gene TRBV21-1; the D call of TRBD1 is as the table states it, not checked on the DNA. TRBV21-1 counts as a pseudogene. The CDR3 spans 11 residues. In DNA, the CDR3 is TGTGCCAGCACCCAAGGGGGTAAAGCTTTCTTT. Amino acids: CASTQGGKAFF.

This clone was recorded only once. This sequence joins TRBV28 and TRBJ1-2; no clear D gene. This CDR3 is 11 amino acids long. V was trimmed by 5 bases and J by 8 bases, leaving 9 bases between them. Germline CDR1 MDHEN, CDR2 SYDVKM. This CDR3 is CASSGREGYTF. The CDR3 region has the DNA TGTGCCAGCAGTGGGAGAGAAGGCTACACCTTC.

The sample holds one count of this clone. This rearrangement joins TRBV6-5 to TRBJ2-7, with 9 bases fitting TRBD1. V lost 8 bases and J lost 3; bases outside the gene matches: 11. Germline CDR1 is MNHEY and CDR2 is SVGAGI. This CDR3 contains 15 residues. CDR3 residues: CASRSDRGPHYEQYF. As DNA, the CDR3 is TGTGCCAGCCGTTCGGACAGGGGCCCTCACTACGAGCAGTACTTC.

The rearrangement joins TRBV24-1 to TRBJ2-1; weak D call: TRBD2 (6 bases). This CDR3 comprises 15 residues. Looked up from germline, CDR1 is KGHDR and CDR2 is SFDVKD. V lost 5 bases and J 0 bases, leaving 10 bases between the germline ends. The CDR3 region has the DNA TGTGCCACCAGTGCTGGGGGGAGCTCCTACAATGAGCAGTTCTTC. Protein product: CATSAGGSSYNEQFF.

CDR3 in amino acids: CASSLGTVHGELFF. The CDR3, as DNA: TGTGCCAGCAGCTTAGGGACAGTCCACGGGGAGCTGTTTTTT. The chain carries TRBV11-2 and TRBJ2-2; maybe TRBD1 (6 bases). In germline, CDR1 is SGHAT, CDR2 FQNNGV. The CDR3 spans 14 residues. Trimming pared 1 base from V and 7 bases from J, leaving 10 bases between. The variable domain in full, completed from reference TRBV11-2 and TRBJ2-2, reads EAGVAQSPRYKIIEKRQSVAFWCNPISGHATLYWYQQILGQGPKLLIQFQNNGVVDDSQLPKDRFSAERLKGVDSTLKIQPAKLEDSAVYLCASSLGTVHGELFFGEGSRLTVL.

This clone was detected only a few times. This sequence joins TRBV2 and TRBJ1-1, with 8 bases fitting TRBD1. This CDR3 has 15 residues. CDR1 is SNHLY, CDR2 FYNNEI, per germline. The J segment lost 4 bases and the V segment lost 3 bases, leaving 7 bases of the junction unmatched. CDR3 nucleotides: TGTGCCAGCAGTGAGTGGACAGGGACGGGCACTGAAGCTTTCTTT. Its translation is CASSEWTGTGTEAFF.